The clone carrying this TCR beta chain was observed a single time. This record belongs to a study of neoadjuvant anti-PD-1 for oral cavity cancer. Trimming removed 7 bases from V and 6 bases from J, with 17 bases in between. The CDR3 runs 14 residues. Germline V gives CDR1 MDHEN, CDR2 SYDVKM. Time point here: after neoadjuvant nivolumab, at surgical resection. The data were produced by immunoSEQ multiplex PCR, yet TCRdb's version contains in-frame clones alone and is incomplete. The data contain some 14,000 clones, roughly 70% of them singletons. This material consisted of PBMCs, taken after nivolumab (anti-PD-1) treatment. This receptor was identified in a person aged 35-79 years with oral cavity squamous cell carcinoma. The genes are TRBV28 and TRBJ2-3; possibly TRBD2 for D (6 bases). The CDR3 region is CASILPGLPDTQYF. The CDR3 bases are TGTGCCAGCATCCTGCCGGGACTTCCCGATACGCAGTATTTT.